This entry lists 7 T cell receptor beta chains sequenced from one sample in a study of blood T cell repertoires in COVID-19. TCRdb's copy holds only in-frame clones and misses some; the assay was immunoSEQ multiplex PCR. The table includes 85,000 to 130,000 clones, roughly 84% detected once. Source material: peripheral blood. The receptors derive from a man aged 60 to 69 with acute or convalescent COVID-19.

The chain employs TRBV27 and TRBJ1-5; 7 positions match TRBD1. The germline CDR1 and CDR2 sequences are MNHEY and SMNVEV (reference sequence). The V segment lost 5 bases and the J segment 7 bases; nucleotides outside the gene matches: 8. The CDR3 consists of 14 residues. This CDR3 reads CASSRTGDYQPQHF. CDR3 nucleotides: TGTGCCAGCAGTCGGACAGGAGACTACCAGCCCCAGCATTTT.

The chain couples TRBV5-1 to TRBJ1-4; 7 bases align to TRBD1. This CDR3 has 15 amino acids. Trimming cost V 5 bases and J 4 bases; bases outside gene matches: 8. The germline gives CDR1 SGHRS, CDR2 YFSETQ. CDR3 region: CASRKTTGSNEKLFF. Here the CDR3 DNA reads TGCGCCAGCAGAAAAACGACAGGGAGTAATGAAAAACTGTTTTTT.

The chain carries TRBV5-1 and TRBJ2-5; D is possibly TRBD1 (5 bases). V was cut by 3 bases and J by 0 bases, with 15 bases left in between. Germline CDR1 SGHRS, CDR2 YFSETQ. This CDR3 spans 16 amino acids. CDR3 loop: CASSSPPTAYQETQYF. The CDR3 DNA reads as TGCGCCAGCAGCTCCCCCCCGACAGCGTACCAAGAGACCCAGTACTTC.

The genes are TRBV7-2 and TRBJ2-1; the match to TRBD2 covers 13 bases. Germline lookup yields CDR1 SGHTA and CDR2 FQGNSA. The CDR3 totals 16 residues. With 4 bases clipped from V and 8 bases from J, the junction kept 8 bases outside the gene matches. The CDR3 spells CASSSQGTSGIDEQFF. In DNA form, the CDR3 reads TGTGCCAGCAGCTCCCAAGGGACTAGCGGGATCGATGAGCAGTTCTTC.

This clone appeared a single time. This rearrangement joins TRBV3-1 (or the pseudogene TRBV3-2) to TRBJ2-5, with 8 nucleotides matching TRBD2. With 4 bases clipped from V and 2 bases from J, the junction kept 6 bases outside the gene matches. The germline gives CDR1 LGHDT, CDR2 YNNKEL (reference sequence). CDR3 length: 15 residues. CDR3 sequence reads: CASSRIAGRQETQYF. The CDR3 DNA reads as TGTGCCAGCAGCCGTATAGCGGGAAGGCAAGAGACCCAGTACTTC.

The chain carries TRBV14 and TRBJ2-3; 8 nucleotides match TRBD1. This CDR3 is 15 amino acids long. Looked up from germline, CDR1 is SGHDN and CDR2 is FVKESK. The junction had 6 bases not matched to a gene; V was cut back by 2 bases and J by 5 bases. The CDR3 region is CASSQLDRAGDTQYF. DNA for the CDR3: TGTGCCAGCAGCCAACTGGACAGGGCGGGAGATACGCAGTATTTT.

The chain has TRBV3-1 (or the pseudogene TRBV3-2) and TRBJ2-1; 8 bases agree with TRBD2. Trimming took 0 bases from V and 4 from J; bases not matched to a gene: 11. Germline lookup yields CDR1 LGHDT and CDR2 YNNKEL (reference sequence). The CDR3 is made up of 18 amino acids. CDR3 residues: CASSQEGIAGQIYNEQFF. The CDR3 coding sequence is TGTGCCAGCAGCCAAGAGGGTATAGCGGGGCAGATATACAATGAGCAGTTCTTC.